A selection of T cell receptor beta chains follows, all from one sample in a study of T cell responses to AZD1222 COVID-19 vaccine. The assay was immunoSEQ multiplex PCR, and TCRdb's table has in-frame clones only and misses some. The profile shows some 160,000 clones, about 92% of them singletons. The material sequenced was peripheral blood, taken on day 0 of AZD1222 vaccination. Receptors were obtained from an adult in good health. The CDR3 runs from the conserved cysteine through the conserved F or W. A D gene is named only where the DNA matches it firmly. Not all rows give a size; the values are once, few, many and, for expanded clones, a class.

V	D	size	J	DNA	CDR3
TRBV18	TRBD2	NA	TRBJ2-1	TGTGCCAGCTCACGCGGACTAGCGGACTACAATGAGCAGTTCTTC	CASSRGLADYNEQFF
TRBV12-3/TRBV12-4	NA	NA	TRBJ2-5	TGTGCCAGCAGTTTTCCCGGTAAAGAGACCCAGTACTTC	CASSFPGKETQYF
TRBV3-1/TRBV3-2	NA	NA	TRBJ2-7	TGTGCCAGCAGCCCCCCCGGGACCGTATCCTACGAGCAGTACTTC	CASSPPGTVSYEQYF
TRBV3-1/TRBV3-2	NA	NA	TRBJ2-7	TGTGCCAGCAGCCAAGATCCAGATTCCTACGAGCAGTACTTC	CASSQDPDSYEQYF
TRBV30	NA	NA	TRBJ2-1	TGTGCCTGGAATCGACAGGCACCATACAATGAGCAGTTCTTC	CAWNRQAPYNEQFF
TRBV7-6	NA	NA	TRBJ2-7	TGTGCCAGCAGCTCCTCCACACAGGGAGAGCCGGGGGAGCAGTACTTC	CASSSSTQGEPGEQYF
TRBV5-1	TRBD1	NA	TRBJ1-2	TGCGCCAGCAGCCAACAGGGGGACTATGGCTACACCTTC	CASSQQGDYGYTF
TRBV11-2	NA	NA	TRBJ2-1	TGTGCCAGCAGGGGGTCTTGGGAGCAGTTCTTC	CASRGSWEQFF
TRBV11-2	TRBD1	NA	TRBJ2-1	TGTGCCAGCAGCTGGTCGGACAGGGGGCATGAGCAGTTCTTC	CASSWSDRGHEQFF
TRBV10-2	TRBD1	NA	TRBJ1-1	TGCGCCAGTGGGGACAGGTGGAACACTGAAGCTTTCTTT	CASGDRWNTEAFF
TRBV29-1	NA	once	TRBJ2-1	TGCAGCGTTGTAGGGGGGGGCAATGAGCAGTTCTTC	CSVVGGGNEQFF
TRBV9	TRBD1	few	TRBJ1-4	TGTGCCAGCAGTGCCGGGACAGGGCTTCTCCGTGAAAAACTGTTTTTT	CASSAGTGLLREKLFF
TRBV2	NA	NA	TRBJ1-1	TGTGCCAGCATGCTGGTAAGGCCTCCCACTGAAGCTTTCTTT	CASMLVRPPTEAFF
TRBV9	TRBD1	NA	TRBJ1-1	TGTGCCAGCAGCGTAGATTTGGGGACAGACACCCAGAACACTGAAGCTTTCTTT	CASSVDLGTDTQNTEAFF
TRBV4-1	TRBD1	NA	TRBJ1-4	TGCGCCAGCAGCCAAGCGGGACAGTATAATGAAAAACTGTTTTTT	CASSQAGQYNEKLFF
TRBV19	NA	NA	TRBJ1-2	TGTGCCAGTGCGGACGCTAACTATGGCTACACCTTC	CASADANYGYTF
TRBV6-6	NA	NA	TRBJ1-1	TGTGCCAGCAGTCCCCTACAGGGTATGAACACTGAAGCTTTCTTT	CASSPLQGMNTEAFF
TRBV5-1	NA	NA	TRBJ1-5	TGCGCCAGCAGCTTATTGGGGCATTCCAATCAGCCCCAGCATTTT	CASSLLGHSNQPQHF
TRBV6-6	TRBD2	NA	TRBJ2-1	TGTGCCAGCAGTTACTCGAAGCGGACTAGCTACGATGAGCAGTTCTTC	CASSYSKRTSYDEQFF
TRBV9	TRBD1	NA	TRBJ2-7	TGTGCCAGCAGCGTAGGCGGGACAGGGTGGGAGCAGTACTTC	CASSVGGTGWEQYF
TRBV6-2/TRBV6-3	NA	NA	TRBJ1-2	TGTGCCAGCAGTTACTCGAGAGTCAGAACCCACTATGGCTACACCTTC	CASSYSRVRTHYGYTF
TRBV7-2	NA	NA	TRBJ1-5	TGTGCCAGCAGCCAAAGGGCACTTAGCAATCAGCCCCAGCATTTT	CASSQRALSNQPQHF
TRBV6-5	NA	NA	TRBJ2-5	TGTGCCAGCAGTCCCCTGGTACAGCGGCAAGAGACCCAGTACTTC	CASSPLVQRQETQYF
TRBV5-1	NA	NA	TRBJ1-2	TGCGCCAGCAGCGCACAGGGAGACTATGGCTACACCTTC	CASSAQGDYGYTF
TRBV5-6	TRBD1	few	TRBJ2-2	TGTGCCAGCAGCTTGGGAGGGACAGGAGCAAACACCGGGGAGCTGTTTTTT	CASSLGGTGANTGELFF
TRBV5-8	TRBD1	NA	TRBJ2-3	TGTGCCAGCAGACCTTTGACAGGGTTGAGGACAGATACGCAGTATTTT	CASRPLTGLRTDTQYF
TRBV7-2	NA	NA	TRBJ1-2	TGTGCCAGCAGCTTCACCGGGACCCAGGGCTACACCTTC	CASSFTGTQGYTF
TRBV7-2	NA	NA	TRBJ1-2	TGTGCCAGCAGCTTAGGTAGCTATGGCTACACCTTC	CASSLGSYGYTF
TRBV2	TRBD2	NA	TRBJ2-3	TGTGCCAGCAGGAGGACTAGCGGGGGGCCTGCGGATACGCAGTATTTT	CASRRTSGGPADTQYF
TRBV12-3/TRBV12-4	NA	NA	TRBJ1-4	TGTGCCAGCAGTATCATCGACTTCGGGAAACTGTTTTTT	CASSIIDFGKLFF
TRBV6-4	NA	NA	TRBJ2-1	TGTGCCAGCAGTGACCTCGGGTTTTCGGGGTCCTACAATGAGCAGTTCTTC	CASSDLGFSGSYNEQFF
TRBV5-4	TRBD1	few	TRBJ1-6	TGTGCCAGCAGCTTACAGGGGACGGCCTCACCCCTCCACTTT	CASSLQGTASPLHF
TRBV12-5	TRBD2	NA	TRBJ2-1	TGTGCTAGTCAGACTAGCGGTCCATACAATGAGCAGTTCTTC	CASQTSGPYNEQFF